The rows below give T cell receptor beta chains drawn from one sample of a study of cytomegalovirus exposure and HLA in healthy donors. TCRdb keeps only in-frame clones here, not all; method: immunoSEQ multiplex PCR. In the table there are roughly 100,000 clones, more than 85% of which are singletons. The sample consisted of PBMCs. The receptors stem from a woman aged 18-30 years in good health and CMV-seropositive. The CDR3 runs from the conserved cysteine through the conserved F or W. Fields, in order: J gene, D gene, clone size, V gene, CDR3 protein, CDR3 DNA. A D gene is named only where the DNA matches it firmly. Some rows mark clone size as missing; the rest say once, few, many or name a class of expanded clone.

>TRBJ2-1|.|.|TRBV2
CASSENYSGSEQFF
TGTGCCAGCAGTGAGAACTACTCGGGGTCTGAGCAGTTCTTC
>TRBJ1-1|.|.|TRBV28
CASSPHTGNTEAFF
TGTGCCAGCAGTCCCCATACAGGGAACACTGAAGCTTTCTTT
>TRBJ2-7|TRBD1|.|TRBV5-1
CASSLEGTGVNEQYF
TGCGCCAGCAGCTTGGAAGGGACAGGGGTAAACGAGCAGTACTTC
>TRBJ2-2|.|.|TRBV5-1
CASSYDSNGELFF
TGCGCCAGCAGCTATGACTCAAACGGGGAGCTGTTTTTT
>TRBJ2-5|.|.|TRBV4-1
CASSQGPAGETQYF
TGCGCCAGCAGCCAAGGGCCCGCAGGGGAGACCCAGTACTTC
>TRBJ1-5|.|.|TRBV30
CAWSVGGGQPQHF
TGTGCCTGGAGTGTTGGGGGAGGGCAGCCCCAGCATTTT
>TRBJ1-2|TRBD1|.|TRBV29-1
CSVEEGWTGLDPYGYTF
TGCAGCGTTGAAGAGGGCTGGACAGGGCTTGACCCTTATGGCTACACCTTC
>TRBJ1-5|.|.|TRBV4-1
CASSQGEGQWPQHF
TGCGCCAGCAGCCAAGGGGAGGGGCAATGGCCCCAGCATTTT
>TRBJ2-5|.|.|TRBV5-4
CASSLDGSRQETQYF
TGTGCCAGCAGCTTGGACGGTTCTCGCCAAGAGACCCAGTACTTC
>TRBJ2-7|TRBD1|.|TRBV27
CASSPRGQGKYEQYF
TGTGCCAGCAGTCCCCGTGGACAGGGTAAATACGAGCAGTACTTC
>TRBJ2-2|.|once|TRBV10-3
CAIGTMDAGELFF
TGTGCCATCGGGACAATGGATGCCGGGGAGCTGTTTTTT
>TRBJ2-7|TRBD1|.|TRBV28
CASSQRGRGNEQYF
TGTGCCAGCAGCCAAAGAGGCAGGGGGAACGAGCAGTACTTC
>TRBJ2-3|.|.|TRBV4-1
CASSQAPTDTQYF
TGCGCCAGCAGCCAAGCTCCCACAGATACGCAGTATTTT
>TRBJ1-5|.|once|TRBV4-1
CASSQGRGGSNQPQHF
TGCGCCAGCAGCCAAGGGAGGGGGGGTAGCAATCAGCCCCAGCATTTT
>TRBJ2-7|.|.|TRBV27
CASSLMAGEQYF
TGTGCCAGCAGTTTAATGGCGGGAGAGCAGTACTTC
>TRBJ2-7|TRBD1|.|TRBV28
CASRSGQREQYF
TGTGCCAGCAGATCGGGACAGCGCGAGCAGTACTTC
>TRBJ2-7|.|few|TRBV11-3
CASSQSGSNYEQYF
TGTGCCAGCAGCCAATCGGGTAGTAACTACGAGCAGTACTTC
>TRBJ2-3|.|.|TRBV25-1
CASSPPGASTDTQYF
TGTGCCAGCAGTCCTCCGGGAGCTAGCACAGATACGCAGTATTTT
>TRBJ1-4|.|.|TRBV5-1
CASSAGGTNEKLFF
TGCGCCAGCAGTGCCGGGGGTACTAATGAAAAACTGTTTTTT
>TRBJ2-2|.|once|TRBV5-1
CASSLITQGGTGELFF
TGCGCCAGCAGCTTGATCACCCAGGGTGGCACCGGGGAGCTGTTTTTT
>TRBJ1-2|TRBD1|.|TRBV6-1
CASSEAPRTGRGYTF
TGTGCCAGCAGTGAAGCCCCAAGGACAGGGAGAGGCTACACCTTC
>TRBJ1-2|.|.|TRBV19
CASSIADFYGYTF
TGTGCCAGTAGTATAGCCGACTTCTATGGCTACACCTTC
>TRBJ2-1|TRBD2|.|TRBV7-3
CASSSQPGGSSYNEQFF
TGTGCCAGCAGCTCCCAGCCCGGGGGGAGCTCCTACAATGAGCAGTTCTTC